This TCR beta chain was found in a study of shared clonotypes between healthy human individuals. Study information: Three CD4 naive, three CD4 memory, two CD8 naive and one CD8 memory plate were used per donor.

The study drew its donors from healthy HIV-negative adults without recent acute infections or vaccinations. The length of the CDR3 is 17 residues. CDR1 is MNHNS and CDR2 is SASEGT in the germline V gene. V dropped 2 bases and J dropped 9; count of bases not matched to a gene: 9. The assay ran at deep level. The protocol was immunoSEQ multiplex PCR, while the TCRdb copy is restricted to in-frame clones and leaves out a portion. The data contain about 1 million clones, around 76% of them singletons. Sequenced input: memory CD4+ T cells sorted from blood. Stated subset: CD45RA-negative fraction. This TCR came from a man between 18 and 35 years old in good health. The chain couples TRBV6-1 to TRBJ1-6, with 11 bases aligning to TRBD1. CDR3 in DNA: TGTGCCAGCAGTGAACAACCCCCCGGGACAGGGGGTTCACCCCTCCACTTT. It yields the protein CASSEQPPGTGGSPLHF.